This TCR beta chain was obtained from a study of OX40 agonist ivuxolimab in advanced cancers. Across the study: The eligibility criteria allowed prior anti-PD-1, anti-PD-L1 or anti-CTLA-4 therapy, and approximately 40% had some.

Using immunoSEQ multiplex PCR, the repertoire was profiled, and TCRdb retains in-frame clones only, with some absent. Here the sample spans about 47,000 clones, roughly 80% being singletons. This clone appeared a few times. The junction differs from germline at one of its ends, possibly a read error. Germline assignment: CDR1 PRHDT and CDR2 FYEKMQ (reference sequence). The CDR3 is 13 amino acids. The sequences come from CD4+ or CD8+ T cells sorted from blood, collected in a trial of the OX40 agonist ivuxolimab. The TCR comes from an adult with an advanced solid tumor such as melanoma, head and neck, liver or kidney cancer. V and J are TRBV13 and TRBJ1-1, with unresolved D. The CDR3 DNA reads as TGTGCCAGCAGCCTAGGAGGCGGCACTGAAGCTTTCTTT. Its translation: CASSLGGGTEAFF. Looking up the rest from reference TRBV13 and TRBJ1-1 gives the full variable domain: AAGVIQSPRHLIKEKRETATLKCYPIPRHDTVYWYQQGPGQDPQFLISFYEKMQSDKGSIPDRFSAQQFSDYHSELNMSSLELGDSALYFCASSLGGGTEAFFGQGTRLTVV.